The rows below give T cell receptor beta chains drawn from one sample of a study of early T cells in non-severe SARS-CoV-2 infection. In TCRdb, the 5' RACE reads were re-called with MiXCR into one record per CDR3 protein. The table records roughly 60,000 distinct CDR3 sequences, around 6.6% of them present only once. The sequencing used whole blood, collected at baseline. Receptors were obtained from an adult who was a healthcare worker with PCR-confirmed SARS-CoV-2 infection or an uninfected control (not recorded which). Both conserved end residues are part of each CDR3. The D gene is left open where the match is weak. A clone size is listed for some rows: how often the clone was seen (once, few, many), or a class if it is expanded.

abundance: NA
j_gene: TRBJ2-7
d_gene: NA
v_gene: TRBV28
CDR3nt: TGTGCCAGCAGTTTCAATTTCGTGACCGATCTAACCTACGAGCAGTACTTC
CDR3aa: CASSFNFVTDLTYEQYF

abundance: NA
j_gene: TRBJ2-3
d_gene: NA
v_gene: TRBV6-2/TRBV6-3
CDR3nt: TGTGCCAGCAGTTACCCGCCTAGGGGAACAGATACGCAGTATTTT
CDR3aa: CASSYPPRGTDTQYF

abundance: many
j_gene: TRBJ2-7
d_gene: TRBD2
v_gene: TRBV20-1
CDR3nt: TGCAGTGCTAGTCCGGGACTATACTCCTACGAGCAGTACTTC
CDR3aa: CSASPGLYSYEQYF

abundance: NA
j_gene: TRBJ2-2
d_gene: TRBD1
v_gene: TRBV29-1
CDR3nt: TGCAGCGGGGACAGTCTGGACACCGGGGAGCTGTTTTTT
CDR3aa: CSGDSLDTGELFF

abundance: many
j_gene: TRBJ2-3
d_gene: TRBD1
v_gene: TRBV7-8
CDR3nt: TGTGCCAGCAGCTTAGTCGGACAGGGGACAGATACGCAGTATTTT
CDR3aa: CASSLVGQGTDTQYF

abundance: many
j_gene: TRBJ1-5
d_gene: TRBD1
v_gene: TRBV20-1
CDR3nt: TGCAGTGCTTCTCGGGACAGCCCCGTGGTGGATCAGCCCCAGCATTTT
CDR3aa: CSASRDSPVVDQPQHF

abundance: many
j_gene: TRBJ2-7
d_gene: NA
v_gene: TRBV11-3
CDR3nt: TGTGCCAGCACCGCTTCCTACGAGCAGTACTTC
CDR3aa: CASTASYEQYF

abundance: NA
j_gene: TRBJ2-1
d_gene: NA
v_gene: TRBV7-2
CDR3nt: TGTGCCAGCAGCTTATCCTACTCACGCGTTAATGAGCAGTTCTTC
CDR3aa: CASSLSYSRVNEQFF

abundance: NA
j_gene: TRBJ2-2
d_gene: NA
v_gene: TRBV11-3
CDR3nt: TGTGCCAGCAGCTTAGTGCCCGGGGAGCTGTTTTTT
CDR3aa: CASSLVPGELFF

abundance: many
j_gene: TRBJ2-7
d_gene: NA
v_gene: TRBV29-1
CDR3nt: TGCAGCGTTGAACAGCAGGACTACGAGCAGTACTTC
CDR3aa: CSVEQQDYEQYF

abundance: many
j_gene: TRBJ2-5
d_gene: NA
v_gene: TRBV4-3
CDR3nt: TGCGCCAGCAGCCAAGTTCTCAGGGGTCGCGAGACCCAGTACTTC
CDR3aa: CASSQVLRGRETQYF

abundance: many
j_gene: TRBJ2-6
d_gene: NA
v_gene: TRBV4-3
CDR3nt: TGCGCCAGCAGCCAGGGGATTGGTTTTGGGGCCAACGTCCTGACTTTC
CDR3aa: CASSQGIGFGANVLTF

abundance: many
j_gene: TRBJ1-1
d_gene: NA
v_gene: TRBV10-3
CDR3nt: TGTGCCATCAGTGAGTCACGGGTATCCATGAACACTGAAGCTTTCTTT
CDR3aa: CAISESRVSMNTEAFF

abundance: many
j_gene: TRBJ1-4
d_gene: NA
v_gene: TRBV20-1
CDR3nt: TGCAGTGCCTCCTTGGCAGGGGTTAATGAAAAACTGTTTTTT
CDR3aa: CSASLAGVNEKLFF

abundance: few
j_gene: TRBJ2-7
d_gene: NA
v_gene: TRBV20-1
CDR3nt: TGCAGTGCCGCCCGAGGGGGTAATTCCTACGAGCAGTACTTC
CDR3aa: CSAARGGNSYEQYF

abundance: many
j_gene: TRBJ2-1
d_gene: NA
v_gene: TRBV6-2/TRBV6-3
CDR3nt: TGTGCCAGCAGTTACGGTGGAAATGAGCAGTTCTTC
CDR3aa: CASSYGGNEQFF

abundance: many
j_gene: TRBJ2-2
d_gene: NA
v_gene: TRBV6-5
CDR3nt: TGTGCCAGCGGAGTCAGGACCGGGGAGCTGTTTTTT
CDR3aa: CASGVRTGELFF

abundance: many
j_gene: TRBJ1-5
d_gene: NA
v_gene: TRBV20-1
CDR3nt: TGCAGTGCCCCGGACCAGAGGGGATATCAGCCCCAGCATTTT
CDR3aa: CSAPDQRGYQPQHF

abundance: NA
j_gene: TRBJ2-3
d_gene: NA
v_gene: TRBV4-3
CDR3nt: TGCGCCAGCAGCCAAGACGGCCCAAGCACAGATACGCAGTATTTT
CDR3aa: CASSQDGPSTDTQYF

abundance: few
j_gene: TRBJ1-4
d_gene: TRBD1
v_gene: TRBV5-8
CDR3nt: TGTGCCAGCAGCGCCGGGACAGGGGTAGAAAAACTGTTTTTT
CDR3aa: CASSAGTGVEKLFF

abundance: NA
j_gene: TRBJ2-7
d_gene: TRBD1
v_gene: TRBV12-3/TRBV12-4
CDR3nt: TGTGCCAGCGGCACTTTCCGGACAGGGGTCGAGCAGTACTTC
CDR3aa: CASGTFRTGVEQYF

abundance: many
j_gene: TRBJ1-2
d_gene: TRBD1
v_gene: TRBV28
CDR3nt: TGTGCCAGCAGTTTATACTCCCTGGGACAGGAGGCTGGGTATGGCTACACCTTC
CDR3aa: CASSLYSLGQEAGYGYTF

abundance: few
j_gene: TRBJ2-7
d_gene: NA
v_gene: TRBV4-3
CDR3nt: TGCGCCAGCAGCCAATTCGGTAGCTCCTACGAGCAGTACTTC
CDR3aa: CASSQFGSSYEQYF

abundance: many
j_gene: TRBJ2-7
d_gene: TRBD2
v_gene: TRBV7-2
CDR3nt: TGTGCCAGCAGCTTTAGTGGGGGGGATAGCGAGCAGTACTTC
CDR3aa: CASSFSGGDSEQYF

abundance: many
j_gene: TRBJ2-1
d_gene: NA
v_gene: TRBV27
CDR3nt: TGTGCCAGCAGGTCGGTAGTCAATGAGCAGTTCTTC
CDR3aa: CASRSVVNEQFF

abundance: few
j_gene: TRBJ1-4
d_gene: TRBD1
v_gene: TRBV29-1
CDR3nt: TGCAGCGTTGATGGACAGGGGACTGAAAAACTGTTTTTT
CDR3aa: CSVDGQGTEKLFF

abundance: few
j_gene: TRBJ2-5
d_gene: TRBD2
v_gene: TRBV5-1
CDR3nt: TGCGCCAGCAGTCGACTAGCGGGGGCGGAGACCCAGTACTTC
CDR3aa: CASSRLAGAETQYF

abundance: many
j_gene: TRBJ1-3
d_gene: TRBD1
v_gene: TRBV5-1
CDR3nt: TGCGCCAGCAGCTTACTAAACTCCGGACAGGTCCAAAACACCATATATTTT
CDR3aa: CASSLLNSGQVQNTIYF

abundance: many
j_gene: TRBJ2-7
d_gene: NA
v_gene: TRBV7-2
CDR3nt: TGTGCCAGCAGCTTAGCTGGGGGGGCCGTGTACTTC
CDR3aa: CASSLAGGAVYF

abundance: few
j_gene: TRBJ2-7
d_gene: TRBD2
v_gene: TRBV27
CDR3nt: TGTGCCAGCAGTCCTCGTAGTAGCGGGGGGCTGTACGAGCAGTACTTC
CDR3aa: CASSPRSSGGLYEQYF

abundance: NA
j_gene: TRBJ1-4
d_gene: NA
v_gene: TRBV5-1
CDR3nt: TGCGCCAGCAGCTTGGACAGTGAAAAACTGTTTTTT
CDR3aa: CASSLDSEKLFF

abundance: many
j_gene: TRBJ1-1
d_gene: NA
v_gene: TRBV10-3
CDR3nt: TGTGCCATCAGTGACTTAGTTCTCACTGAAGCTTTCTTT
CDR3aa: CAISDLVLTEAFF

abundance: many
j_gene: TRBJ1-5
d_gene: NA
v_gene: TRBV6-6
CDR3nt: TGTGCCAGCAGTCCACAGGGAGACAATCAGCCCCAGCATTTT
CDR3aa: CASSPQGDNQPQHF

abundance: NA
j_gene: TRBJ1-1
d_gene: NA
v_gene: TRBV29-1
CDR3nt: TGCAGCGTTGAAGATTATGGGGCCGCGGCTTTCTTT
CDR3aa: CSVEDYGAAAFF

abundance: NA
j_gene: TRBJ2-5
d_gene: TRBD2
v_gene: TRBV7-4
CDR3nt: TGTGCCAGCAGCCCTAGCCGTGCAGGGGGCTGGACTAGCGGCAACCAAGAGACCCAGTACTTC
CDR3aa: CASSPSRAGGWTSGNQETQYF

abundance: NA
j_gene: TRBJ1-5
d_gene: TRBD1
v_gene: TRBV12-3/TRBV12-4
CDR3nt: TGTGCCAGCAGGGAAGCAGGGGGCCGGGGCAATCAGCCCCAGCATTTT
CDR3aa: CASREAGGRGNQPQHF

abundance: many
j_gene: TRBJ1-5
d_gene: NA
v_gene: TRBV15
CDR3nt: TGTGCCACCAATCTGGGACACCTTAGCAATCAGCCCCAGCATTTT
CDR3aa: CATNLGHLSNQPQHF

abundance: few
j_gene: TRBJ2-7
d_gene: NA
v_gene: TRBV4-2
CDR3nt: TGTGCCAGCAGCCAAGGGATGGACCGTTCCTACGAGCAGTACTTC
CDR3aa: CASSQGMDRSYEQYF

abundance: many
j_gene: TRBJ2-3
d_gene: TRBD2
v_gene: TRBV20-1
CDR3nt: TGCAGTGCTAGAGATCCCAGCGGGGGTGGTGATACGCAGTATTTT
CDR3aa: CSARDPSGGGDTQYF

abundance: many
j_gene: TRBJ1-6
d_gene: NA
v_gene: TRBV7-9
CDR3nt: TGTGCCAGCAGCTTAGCGCAGGGCGGCTCACCCCTCCACTTT
CDR3aa: CASSLAQGGSPLHF

abundance: NA
j_gene: TRBJ2-1
d_gene: TRBD2
v_gene: TRBV7-6
CDR3nt: TGTGCCAGCAGCCCTGGACGGCGGGGGTACAATGAGCAGTTCTTC
CDR3aa: CASSPGRRGYNEQFF

abundance: many
j_gene: TRBJ2-2
d_gene: TRBD2
v_gene: TRBV10-1
CDR3nt: TGCGCCAGCAGTGATAAATTAAGGCTAGCGGGGGGACCGACGAACACCGGGGAGCTGTTTTTT
CDR3aa: CASSDKLRLAGGPTNTGELFF

abundance: many
j_gene: TRBJ2-7
d_gene: NA
v_gene: TRBV4-3
CDR3nt: TGCGCCAGCAGCCAAGGAGGGAGAGCCTACGAGCAGTACTTC
CDR3aa: CASSQGGRAYEQYF

abundance: many
j_gene: TRBJ1-5
d_gene: TRBD1
v_gene: TRBV7-6
CDR3nt: TGTGCCAGCAGCTTAGCGCCCGGGACAGGGGGATATCAGCCCCAGCATTTT
CDR3aa: CASSLAPGTGGYQPQHF

abundance: few
j_gene: TRBJ1-2
d_gene: TRBD1
v_gene: TRBV7-2
CDR3nt: TGTGCCAGCAGCCGGGACAGATCTAACTATGGCTACACCTTC
CDR3aa: CASSRDRSNYGYTF

abundance: many
j_gene: TRBJ1-4
d_gene: NA
v_gene: TRBV2
CDR3nt: TGTGCCAGCAGTGACGAATTTTTACTGTTTTTT
CDR3aa: CASSDEFLLFF

abundance: NA
j_gene: TRBJ2-1
d_gene: TRBD1
v_gene: TRBV10-3
CDR3nt: TGTGCCATCAGACCGGGACAGGGGGTTGATGAGCAGTTCTTC
CDR3aa: CAIRPGQGVDEQFF

abundance: many
j_gene: TRBJ2-7
d_gene: TRBD1
v_gene: TRBV20-1
CDR3nt: TGCAGTGCGGGGACAGGGGGCATCTACGAGCAGTACTTC
CDR3aa: CSAGTGGIYEQYF

abundance: few
j_gene: TRBJ2-6
d_gene: NA
v_gene: TRBV27
CDR3nt: TGTGCCAGCAGTTTAAAGGCCTCTGGGGCCAACGTCCTGACTTTC
CDR3aa: CASSLKASGANVLTF

abundance: few
j_gene: TRBJ2-7
d_gene: NA
v_gene: TRBV28
CDR3nt: TGTGCCAGCAGCAATCCGTCGACAGCCGGGGTAAGGTTCTCCTACGAGCAGTACTTC
CDR3aa: CASSNPSTAGVRFSYEQYF

abundance: many
j_gene: TRBJ2-7
d_gene: NA
v_gene: TRBV7-2
CDR3nt: TGTGCCAGCAGCCCGAGAGGGCAGAAGAGCTCCTACGAGCAGTACTTC
CDR3aa: CASSPRGQKSSYEQYF

abundance: few
j_gene: TRBJ1-4
d_gene: TRBD1
v_gene: TRBV28
CDR3nt: TGTGCCAGCAGTTTATGGACAGGGACTGAAAAACTGTTTTTT
CDR3aa: CASSLWTGTEKLFF

abundance: few
j_gene: TRBJ2-2
d_gene: NA
v_gene: TRBV27
CDR3nt: TGTGCCAGCAGTTTCCGGACTTATAACACCGGGGAGCTGTTTTTT
CDR3aa: CASSFRTYNTGELFF

abundance: few
j_gene: TRBJ1-5
d_gene: TRBD1
v_gene: TRBV6-2/TRBV6-3
CDR3nt: TGTGCCAGCAGTTCCGGGACAGGGGGGCATCAGCCCCAGCATTTT
CDR3aa: CASSSGTGGHQPQHF

abundance: NA
j_gene: TRBJ2-2
d_gene: TRBD1
v_gene: TRBV7-3
CDR3nt: TGTGCCAGCAGCGTGACAGGGCCCACCGGGGAGCTGTTTTTT
CDR3aa: CASSVTGPTGELFF

abundance: many
j_gene: TRBJ1-5
d_gene: TRBD1
v_gene: TRBV18
CDR3nt: TGTGCCAGCTCACCACAGGGGGCAAGGAGCAATCAGCCCCAGCATTTT
CDR3aa: CASSPQGARSNQPQHF

abundance: many
j_gene: TRBJ1-3
d_gene: TRBD1
v_gene: TRBV4-3
CDR3nt: TGCGCCAGCAGCCAAGAAGTGGGGACAGGGACAAACACCATATATTTT
CDR3aa: CASSQEVGTGTNTIYF

abundance: few
j_gene: TRBJ2-7
d_gene: TRBD1
v_gene: TRBV7-3
CDR3nt: TGTGCCAGCAGCCGCACAGGGGGTTCGACCGCCGAGCAGTACTTC
CDR3aa: CASSRTGGSTAEQYF

abundance: few
j_gene: TRBJ1-1
d_gene: NA
v_gene: TRBV10-3
CDR3nt: TGTGCCATCAGTGAGTCCGATAGTAGAGTCAACACTGAAGCTTTCTTT
CDR3aa: CAISESDSRVNTEAFF